A few counts support the clone carrying this TCR beta chain. Between the trimmed V and J ends, which lost 0 bases and 5 bases, there was a span of 14 bases. CDR3 length: 15 amino acids. Germline V lookup: CDR1 SGDLS, CDR2 YYNGEE. This entry is derived from a study of patients and donors after allogeneic stem cell transplantation. TCRdb independently ran MiXCR on the RT-PCR reads; one entry per CDR3 protein. The top ten hold 5% to 7.5% of the sample, which has 800,000 to 1,000,000 distinct CDR3 sequences, 18% seen once. The rearrangement links TRBV9 to TRBJ1-1; possibly TRBD1 for D (6 bases). This clonotype was obtained from a human donor who was either an allogeneic HSCT recipient or a stem cell or donor lymphocyte infusion donor (not recorded which). It is not recorded whose cells these are; they may come from a transplant donor. The specimen sequenced was blood, either unsorted or a sorted T cell fraction (not recorded which). CDR3 sequence reads: CASSVEGGARTEAFF. The CDR3 nucleotides are TGTGCCAGCAGCGTAGAAGGGGGGGCGAGGACTGAAGCTTTCTTT.